These 32 T cell receptor beta chains came from one sample sequenced in a study of T cells in Graves' hyperthyroidism and ophthalmopathy. Amplified regions were TCR beta CDR3 sequences from RNA transcripts. A set of HTBI primers served as the primers for a first-round RT-PCR of the TCR CDR3. TCRdb fed the multiplex PCR reads into MiXCR, producing one record per CDR3 protein. The data hold about 400,000 distinct CDR3 sequences, with about 14% observed a single time. The sample comprised blood. The receptors stem from a man in his fifties or sixties with Graves' ophthalmopathy.

This clonotype was counted ten times or more. V and J are TRBV20-1 and TRBJ2-7; the match to TRBD2 covers 10 bases. The CDR3 spans 17 residues. Looked up from germline, CDR1 is DFQATT and CDR2 is SNEGSKA (reference sequence). The V segment lost 0 bases and the J segment 3 bases; nucleotides outside the gene matches: 11. CDR3 nucleotide sequence: TGCAGTGCTAGAGACCTTCAGAGCGGGAGGGCCCACTACGAGCAGTACTTC. Translation: CSARDLQSGRAHYEQYF.

This clonotype was seen only a few times. The chain joins TRBV20-1 to TRBJ1-4; D unclear. Germline-derived CDR1 and CDR2 are DFQATT and SNEGSKA (reference sequence). V dropped 6 bases and J dropped 0 bases, with 8 bases sitting between them. The CDR3 is 13 amino acids. The DNA of the CDR3 is TGCAGTGCCCTAGATGCAACTAATGAAAAACTGTTTTTT. Translating gives CSALDATNEKLFF.

The gene calls are TRBV6-2 or TRBV6-3 and TRBJ1-2; 11 bases align to TRBD1. Germline CDR1 reads MNHEY; CDR2 reads SVGEGT. This CDR3 spans 15 amino acids. The junction had 6 bases not matched to a gene; V was cut back by 4 bases and J by 5 bases. CDR3 region: CASSWGGQGVYGYTF. The DNA of the CDR3 is TGTGCCAGCAGTTGGGGGGGACAGGGGGTTTATGGCTACACCTTC.

The chain uses TRBV29-1 and TRBJ2-1; possibly TRBD1 or TRBD2 for D (5 bases each). Germline lookup yields CDR1 SQVTM and CDR2 ANQGSEA. V lost 5 bases, J lost 3 bases, and 14 bases lay in between. The CDR3 has 14 residues. The CDR3 coding sequence is TGCAGCGTTCTCCGGGACGGATTCTACAATGAGCAGTTCTTC. It encodes CSVLRDGFYNEQFF.

In this sample, this clonotype turned up a few times. The gene calls are TRBV5-6 and TRBJ2-2; 7 nucleotides align to TRBD1. CDR1 and CDR2 (germline): SGHDT, YYEEEE. The CDR3 is made up of 15 amino acids. With 5 bases clipped from V and 4 bases from J, the junction kept 8 bases outside the gene matches. CDR3 loop: CASRGTGAPTGELFF. CDR3 DNA sequence: TGTGCCAGCAGGGGAACAGGGGCCCCCACCGGGGAGCTGTTTTTT.

This clonotype was picked up many times. V and J are TRBV30 and TRBJ1-2; D gene ambiguous. V shed 0 bases and J shed 8 bases, with 13 bases lying between them. CDR3 length equals 13 residues. Looked up from germline, CDR1 is GTSNPN and CDR2 is SVGIG (reference sequence). The CDR3 region has the DNA TGTGCCTGGAGTGTAAGTGGTTCCGCAGGCTACACCTTC. Its protein product is CAWSVSGSAGYTF.

This clonotype was counted many times. The chain couples TRBV13 to TRBJ1-6; maybe TRBD1 (5 bases). V was shortened by 2 bases and J by 3 bases, with 11 bases between the two germline ends. The length of the CDR3 is 16 residues. Per the germline V gene, CDR1 is PRHDT and CDR2 is FYEKMQ (reference sequence). CDR3 in amino acids: CASSLPQGDYNSPLHF. CDR3 sequence (DNA): TGTGCCAGCAGCTTACCTCAGGGAGACTATAATTCACCCCTCCACTTT. The full variable domain, in which reference TRBV13 and TRBJ1-6 provide the parts outside the CDR3, is AAGVIQSPRHLIKEKRETATLKCYPIPRHDTVYWYQQGPGQDPQFLISFYEKMQSDKGSIPDRFSAQQFSDYHSELNMSSLELGDSALYFCASSLPQGDYNSPLHFGNGTRLTVT.

The chain combines TRBV27 with TRBJ2-3; 8 nucleotides agree with TRBD2. In germline, CDR1 is MNHEY, CDR2 SMNVEV (reference sequence). The CDR3 runs 17 residues. The trim removed 5 bases at V and 0 bases at J, leaving 10 bases unmatched. The chain's CDR3 is CASSLERLAPSTDTQYF. Here the CDR3 DNA reads TGTGCCAGCAGTCTAGAGAGACTAGCGCCGAGCACAGATACGCAGTATTTT.

The table lists this clonotype with many counts. This chain joins TRBV11-2 and TRBJ1-6; D not certain. Germline CDR1 SGHAT, CDR2 FQNNGV. This CDR3 spans 13 amino acids. V was pared by 5 bases and J by 10 bases, with 12 bases between. The CDR3 region is CASSLTSNSPLHF. The CDR3 DNA sequence: TGTGCCAGCAGCCTGACATCGAACTCACCCCTCCACTTT.

This clonotype was picked up a small number of times. The chain links TRBV19 to TRBJ1-1; tentatively, D is TRBD1 (5 bases). V lost 3 bases and J lost 4, with 9 bases in between. The germline V gene has CDR1 LNHDA and CDR2 SQIVND (reference sequence). There are 13 residues in the CDR3. The CDR3, as DNA: TGTGCCAGTAGTATTGCGGGGGGCACTGAAGCTTTCTTT. Protein product: CASSIAGGTEAFF. The complete variable domain, with remaining parts taken from reference TRBV19 and TRBJ1-1, reads DGGITQSPKYLFRKEGQNVTLSCEQNLNHDAMYWYRQDPGQGLRLIYYSQIVNDFQKGDIAEGYSVSREKKESFPLTVTSAQKNPTAFYLCASSIAGGTEAFFGQGTRLTVV.

The rearrangement joins TRBV28 to TRBJ2-1; possible D gene TRBD2, 6 bases. Germline V gene sequence: CDR1 MDHEN, CDR2 SYDVKM. V was pared by 5 bases and J by 5 bases, with 28 bases between. CDR3 length equals 19 residues. CDR3 sequence: CASSVRQRVTGTADNEQFF. CDR3 nucleotide sequence: TGTGCCAGCAGTGTGAGGCAGAGGGTCACCGGGACTGCTGACAATGAGCAGTTCTTC.

This clonotype was detected many times. The chain carries TRBV2 and TRBJ2-7; D unclear. The CDR3 is 12 amino acids. CDR1 and CDR2 from the germline V gene are SNHLY and FYNNEI. V lost 2 bases and J 5 bases, leaving 7 bases between the germline ends. CDR3 sequence reads: CASSELAHEQYF. CDR3 coding DNA: TGTGCCAGCAGTGAATTGGCTCACGAGCAGTACTTC.

A few counts support this clonotype. The rearrangement uses TRBV24-1 and TRBJ2-1; D unresolved. This CDR3 spans 16 amino acids. The V gene's germline CDR1 is KGHDR and CDR2 SFDVKD. Trimming left V 3 bases short and J 0 bases short, with 11 bases between. CDR3 nucleotide sequence: TGTGCCACCAGTGATCGGGTAAGAGTCTCCTACAATGAGCAGTTCTTC. As protein: CATSDRVRVSYNEQFF.

At least ten counts were recorded for this clonotype. The chain links TRBV11-2 to TRBJ2-1; D gene unclear. The ends were cut back, 2 bases at V and 6 bases at J, with 8 bases in the middle. The CDR3 spans 13 residues. Germline-derived CDR1 and CDR2 are SGHAT and FQNNGV. CDR3 in amino acids: CASSLYPINEQFF. The CDR3 DNA reads TGTGCCAGCAGCTTATACCCAATCAATGAGCAGTTCTTC.

The rearrangement joins TRBV5-1 to TRBJ1-1; possibly TRBD1 for D (5 bases). Trimming left V 0 bases short and J 11 bases short, with 14 bases between. This CDR3 has 13 amino acids. Germline V gives CDR1 SGHRS, CDR2 YFSETQ. Here the CDR3 reads CASSLGQSREAFF. DNA of the CDR3: TGCGCCAGCAGCTTGGGACAGTCCAGGGAGGCTTTCTTT.

The rearrangement joins TRBV6-1 to TRBJ2-7; no clear D gene. This CDR3 comprises 11 residues. The germline V and J ends were trimmed by 8 bases and 3 bases, with 8 bases remaining between them. CDR1 is MNHNS, CDR2 SASEGT, per germline. CDR3 nucleotide sequence: TGTGCCAGCCTGACGGTCTACGAGCAGTACTTC. It yields the protein CASLTVYEQYF.

There are many counts of this clonotype. The chain carries TRBV30 and TRBJ2-7, with D unresolved. V was clipped by 5 bases and J by 5 bases, with 10 bases between them. The CDR3 runs 11 residues. Germline lookup yields CDR1 GTSNPN and CDR2 SVGIG (reference sequence). The CDR3 spells CAWAGYNEQYF. The DNA for the CDR3 is TGTGCCTGGGCCGGGTATAACGAGCAGTACTTC.

This clonotype was found a few times. The chain joins TRBV18 to TRBJ2-6; 7 nucleotides agree with TRBD1. V lost 9 bases, J lost 0 bases, and 11 bases stayed unmatched. This CDR3 has 17 amino acids. Germline V gene sequence: CDR1 KGHSH, CDR2 LQKENI. CDR3 DNA: TGTGCCAGTGAGCCGGCGACAGGGTTCTCTGGGGCCAACGTCCTGACTTTC. This encodes CASEPATGFSGANVLTF. Full variable domain (missing parts from reference TRBV18 and TRBJ2-6): NAGVMQNPRHLVRRRGQEARLRCSPMKGHSHVYWYRQLPEEGLKFMVYLQKENIIDESGMPKERFSAEFPKEGPSILRIQQVVRGDSAAYFCASEPATGFSGANVLTFGAGSRLTVL.

A few counts support this clonotype. The chain couples TRBV19 to TRBJ2-5, with TRBD1 as a possible D gene (5 bases). This CDR3 has 16 amino acids. Germline V gene data show CDR1 as LNHDA and CDR2 as SQIVND (reference sequence). Trimming took 6 bases from V and 1 from J, leaving 18 bases between them. Written as DNA, the CDR3 is TGTGCCAGTAGGAGGAAGAGTGACAGTTCCCAAGAGACCCAGTACTTC. It encodes CASRRKSDSSQETQYF. Combining the CDR3 with reference TRBV19 and TRBJ2-5 gives the whole variable domain DGGITQSPKYLFRKEGQNVTLSCEQNLNHDAMYWYRQDPGQGLRLIYYSQIVNDFQKGDIAEGYSVSREKKESFPLTVTSAQKNPTAFYLCASRRKSDSSQETQYFGPGTRLLVL.

The table lists this clonotype with many counts. The chain links TRBV4-2 to TRBJ1-2; the D gene is possibly TRBD1 (6 bases). V lost 0 bases to trimming and J lost 4 bases, with 9 bases between them. This CDR3 has 14 amino acids. Germline CDR1 and CDR2: LGHNA and YNFKEQ. CDR3 bases: TGTGCCAGCAGCCAAGATGAGGGGGGCTATGGCTACACCTTC. Protein: CASSQDEGGYGYTF.

This clonotype was detected ten times or more. The rearrangement uses TRBV15 and TRBJ1-1, with unresolved D. Germline assignment: CDR1 LNHNV and CDR2 YYDKDF (reference sequence). The CDR3 loop spans 14 amino acids. Trimming stripped 0 bases from V and 0 bases from J, with 5 bases between. This chain's CDR3 is CATSRDGLNTEAFF. CDR3 DNA: TGTGCCACCAGCAGAGATGGGCTGAACACTGAAGCTTTCTTT.

The rearrangement joins TRBV7-9 to TRBJ2-5; 8 bases are a match to TRBD2. CDR3 length: 14 residues. V dropped 1 base and J dropped 5; count of bases not matched to a gene: 3. CDR1 and CDR2 (germline): SEHNR, FQNEAQ (reference sequence). CDR3 sequence: CASSLGSGGETQYF. CDR3 in DNA: TGTGCCAGCAGCTTAGGCTCGGGAGGGGAGACCCAGTACTTC. Together with reference TRBV7-9 and TRBJ2-5, the CDR3 gives the full variable domain: DTGVSQNPRHKITKRGQNVTFRCDPISEHNRLYWYRQTLGQGPEFLTYFQNEAQLEKSRLLSDRFSAERPKGSFSTLEIQRTEQGDSAMYLCASSLGSGGETQYFGPGTRLLVL.

The V and J genes are TRBV12-3 or TRBV12-4 and TRBJ2-7; 10 bases match TRBD2. Trimming cost V 8 bases and J 7 bases; bases outside gene matches: 11. This CDR3 has 14 amino acids. The CDR3 loop is CASGRSGTSEEQYF. The CDR3, as DNA: TGTGCCAGCGGCCGGTCCGGGACTAGCGAAGAGCAGTACTTC.

This clonotype came up many times. The J gene is TRBJ1-1, the V gene TRBV3-1; D is unresolved. The CDR3 length is 15 residues. The V gene lost 4 bases and the J gene lost 1 base, with 13 bases spanning the gap. Germline V lookup: CDR1 LGHDT, CDR2 YNNKEL (reference sequence). The CDR3, as DNA: TGTGCCAGCAGCCGAGCTCGGGAGAAGAACACTGAAGCTTTCTTT. Translated, it gives CASSRAREKNTEAFF. The full variable domain, its missing parts supplied by reference TRBV3-1 and TRBJ1-1, is DTAVSQTPKYLVTQMGNDKSIKCEQNLGHDTMYWYKQDSKKFLKIMFSYNNKELIINETVPNRFSPKSPDKAHLNLHINSLELGDSAVYFCASSRAREKNTEAFFGQGTRLTVV.

The sample holds many counts of this clonotype. CDR3 sequence reads: CASSEQGQGYTQYF. CDR3 bases: TGTGCCAGCAGTGAACAGGGACAGGGTTATACGCAGTATTTT. The rearrangement uses TRBV2 and TRBJ2-3, with 9 nucleotides matching TRBD1. With V trimmed by 2 bases and J by 7 bases, 4 bases remained unmatched. Germline assignment: CDR1 SNHLY and CDR2 FYNNEI. The CDR3 runs 14 residues.

This clonotype was counted many times. This sequence joins TRBV24-1 and TRBJ2-2, with a possible D match to TRBD2 (6 bases). There are 14 residues in the CDR3. V lost 7 bases to trimming and J lost 5 bases, with 13 bases between them. The germline V gene encodes CDR1 KGHDR and CDR2 SFDVKD. CDR3 protein: CATRASAETGELFF. The CDR3 nucleotides are TGTGCCACCAGAGCTAGCGCGGAAACCGGGGAGCTGTTTTTT.

This clonotype has just a few counts. V usage is TRBV15 and J usage is TRBJ1-5; 10 positions match TRBD1. The ends lost 8 bases at V and 7 bases at J; junction bases unmatched: 20. CDR1 and CDR2 (germline): LNHNV, YYDKDF (reference sequence). This CDR3 comprises 18 residues. Here the CDR3 reads CATQTGDRGHSFIQPQHF. CDR3 bases: TGTGCCACCCAAACTGGGGACAGGGGTCACTCGTTTATCCAGCCCCAGCATTTT.

Many counts were recorded for this clonotype. J is TRBJ2-1 and V is TRBV5-1; D remains ambiguous. Per germline, CDR1 SGHRS and CDR2 YFSETQ. This CDR3 has 15 residues. Deletions cut 2 bases from V and 5 bases from J, with 14 bases between. CDR3 protein: CASSFLRSANNEQFF. In DNA, the CDR3 is TGCGCCAGCAGCTTTCTCCGCTCGGCTAACAATGAGCAGTTCTTC.

In this sample, this clonotype turned up many times. The chain couples TRBV5-6 to TRBJ2-5; D is uncertain. CDR1 is SGHDT, CDR2 YYEEEE, per germline. V was clipped by 0 bases and J by 2 bases, with 5 bases between them. The CDR3 has 13 residues. CDR3 sequence reads: CASSLGAQETQYF. Here the CDR3 DNA reads TGTGCCAGCAGCTTGGGAGCACAAGAGACCCAGTACTTC.

Ten or more counts support this clonotype. The genes are TRBV5-1 and TRBJ1-6; D not certain. Germline V gene data show CDR1 as SGHRS and CDR2 as YFSETQ. Deletions cut 5 bases from V and 3 bases from J, with 9 bases between. The CDR3 covers 14 residues. The CDR3 region has the DNA TGCGCCAGCAGGTCGGTCGGCTATAATTCACCCCTCCACTTT. Amino acid sequence: CASRSVGYNSPLHF.

This clonotype was counted only a few times. Germline and junction disagree at one end, which may indicate a read error. This sequence joins TRBV10-3 and TRBJ1-5; D might be TRBD1 (5 bases). The germline CDR1 and CDR2 sequences are ENHRY and SYGVKD. This CDR3 spans 16 amino acids. The CDR3 nucleotides read TGTGCCAGCAGTGATGGACACAGAAGCTTCAATCAGCCCCAGCATTTT. Translation gives CASSDGHRSFNQPQHF.

This clonotype was seen repeatedly, ten times or more. CDR3 nucleotide sequence: TGCAGTGTGACTCACGGACAAGATGATCAGCCCCAGCATTTT. Its translation: CSVTHGQDDQPQHF. The chain has TRBV20-1 and TRBJ1-5; D possibly corresponds to TRBD1 (5 bases). Trimming pared 7 bases from V and 5 bases from J, leaving 18 bases between. Germline V gene data show CDR1 as DFQATT and CDR2 as SNEGSKA (reference sequence). The CDR3 is 14 residues long.